This T cell receptor (beta chain) was recorded in a study of vaccination effects on CD4 cells after COVID-19. Study summary: Supplemented with approximately 10 IU/ml IL-2 and 9.5 to 10 ug/ml peptides, two million PBMC per well were kept in culture.

Following 10 days of culture, CD4+ T cells were isolated. This individual contracted SARS-CoV-2 between March and December 2020, as verified by PCR. The vaccine given was either BNT162b2 or mRNA-1273, in two doses. The germline V gene encodes CDR1 MGHRA and CDR2 YSYEKL. V trimming: 3 bases; J trimming: 2 bases; junction bases outside the gene matches: 17. CDR3 length: 22 residues. The method was immunoSEQ multiplex PCR; TCRdb's version includes in-frame clones alone and lacks a portion of them. The table has 45,000 to 55,000 clones, about 74% seen once; the top ten hold 5% to 5.5%. Only a few counts were recorded for this clone. Its antigen remains unknown.

This sequence joins TRBV4-1 and TRBJ2-3; TRBD2 agrees at 16 bases. Sequencing used CD4+ T cells from PBMCs cultured without peptide, obtained after COVID-19 vaccination. The receptor was derived from a human donor who had a prior SARS-CoV-2 infection. CDR3 loop: CASSHTRNPGLAGGPDTDTQYF. For the CDR3, the DNA is TGCGCCAGCAGCCACACCAGAAACCCGGGACTAGCGGGGGGGCCCGACACAGATACGCAGTATTTT.